This TCR beta chain was sequenced in a study of blood T cells in healthy people across ages. Across the study: About one barcoded TCR beta cDNA was captured per two T cells. Study-level points and caveats: Comparison with aged donors showed that long-lived donors had more naive CD4+ cells and higher diversity.

Alongside a J-beta primer mix, a sample-barcoded 5' primer served in a second PCR lasting roughly 6 to 12 cycles. TCRdb ran MiXCR on the 5' RACE reads and lists one entry per CDR3 protein. The data hold around 700,000 distinct CDR3 sequences, with just under 25% observed a single time. Trimming removed 5 bases from V and 4 bases from J, with 12 bases in between. This CDR3 has 14 amino acids. CDR1 and CDR2 from the germline V gene are KGHSH and LQKENI. About this clonotype: What it recognizes is unknown.

A minimum of 6 million PBMCs was isolated per sample. The sample also formed part of further work on T cells of mothers and their children. From that paper: The study sampled three healthy Caucasian mothers and their six children.

This sequence originates from a boy younger than 18 in good health. The chain uses TRBV18 and TRBJ2-4, with D unresolved. Sequencing used blood. CDR3 sequence reads: CASSTLGQKNIQYF. The CDR3 DNA reads TGTGCCAGCTCAACCCTCGGGCAGAAAAACATTCAGTACTTC.